The 26 T cell receptor beta chains reported below all come from one sample, sequenced in a study of post-analysis software for immune sequencing data (dated by TCRdb to about 2015). Broad study findings and their caveats: Significantly higher frequencies in patients than in controls were found for roughly 5 TRBV segments, including TRBV5-6, TRBV5-1 and TRBV20-1.

The method was PCR. These reads were obtained on an Illumina HiSeq 2500. To reduce PCR and sequencing biases, unique molecular identifiers were incorporated into the TCR beta cDNA libraries. TCRdb cleaned the public reads at Q25 with fastp, built clones with MiXCR and kept in-frame beta chains. Every CDR3 protein is listed once, alongside the most common genes and DNA of its rows. In this sample the table shows approximately 440,000 distinct CDR3 sequences, around 40% of which occur a single time. The ten biggest clones cover 9.5% to 13% of the sample. The antigens for these receptors are not known. The sequencing sample was made of blood. These TCRs come from a girl aged 10 to 17 with multiple sclerosis.

This clonotype was seen a handful of times. The rearrangement links TRBV6-5 to TRBJ2-3; D might be TRBD2 (6 bases). Deletions cut 2 bases from V and 1 base from J, with 7 bases between. The CDR3 consists of 14 residues. The germline V gene has CDR1 MNHEY and CDR2 SVGAGI. This CDR3 reads CASSYRRGTDTQYF. In DNA form, the CDR3 reads TGTGCCAGCAGTTACAGGAGGGGCACAGATACGCAGTATTTT.

The CDR3 here is CSAPPRNTEAFF. The DNA for the CDR3 is TGCAGTGCCCCCCCCCGGAACACTGAAGCTTTCTTT. V is TRBV20-1 and J is TRBJ1-1; D not resolved. Germline V gives CDR1 DFQATT, CDR2 SNEGSKA (reference sequence). The V end was cut by 6 bases, the J end by 1 base, with 9 bases between. The CDR3 has 12 amino acids.

This chain connects TRBV10-3 to TRBJ2-7, with 9 bases matching TRBD1. The V gene's germline CDR1 is ENHRY and CDR2 SYGVKD. V was pared by 6 bases and J by 4 bases, with 7 bases of the junction left unmatched. The CDR3 length is 14 residues. The CDR3 loop reads CAIRQGALVYEQYF. CDR3 in DNA: TGTGCCATCAGACAGGGGGCCCTGGTTTACGAGCAGTACTTC.

This clonotype was seen a few times. The V gene is TRBV29-1, the J gene TRBJ2-7; 11 bases fit TRBD1. The germline V gene has CDR1 SQVTM and CDR2 ANQGSEA. CDR3 length equals 14 residues. V was clipped by 4 bases and J by 3 bases; unmatched bases: 5. The CDR3: CSVAPGTGGYEQYF. The CDR3 nucleotides read TGCAGCGTTGCTCCCGGGACAGGGGGCTACGAGCAGTACTTC.

This clonotype has more than one count but fewer than ten. The V gene is TRBV10-3, the J gene TRBJ1-1; D is unclear. The germline gives CDR1 ENHRY, CDR2 SYGVKD. V was cut by 0 bases and J by 5 bases, with 7 bases left in between. The CDR3 length is 13 residues. This CDR3 reads CAISESSWTEAFF. In nucleotides, the CDR3 is TGTGCCATCAGTGAGTCGAGTTGGACTGAAGCTTTCTTT.

The CDR3 sequence: CASSLRLGDEQFF. CDR3 DNA sequence: TGTGCCAGCAGCTTAAGGCTTGGCGATGAGCAGTTCTTC. This sequence joins TRBV7-9 and TRBJ2-1; unclear D gene. Trimming shortened V by 2 bases and J by 8 bases, and 10 bases separated the two germline ends. The CDR3 is made up of 13 amino acids. Germline CDR1 and CDR2: SEHNR and FQNEAQ (reference sequence).

This clonotype was detected a few times. The chain employs TRBV20-1 and TRBJ2-3; 12 bases match TRBD2. The CDR3 has 16 residues. J lost 0 bases, V lost 6 bases, and 7 bases had no gene match. CDR1 is DFQATT and CDR2 is SNEGSKA in the germline V gene (reference sequence). CDR3 sequence (DNA): TGCAGTGCCCCAGGACTAGCGGGGTGGAGCACAGATACGCAGTATTTT. It yields the protein CSAPGLAGWSTDTQYF.

V is TRBV6-5 and J is TRBJ2-5, with 9 bases matching TRBD1. The germline V gene has CDR1 MNHEY and CDR2 SVGAGI. CDR3 length equals 18 residues. J gave up 1 base and V 4 bases, and 13 bases lay outside the gene matches. The CDR3: CASSSVYRGQWGQETQYF. The CDR3 nucleotides read TGTGCCAGCAGTTCAGTATACAGGGGGCAATGGGGCCAAGAGACCCAGTACTTC.

The CDR3 DNA is TGCGCCAGCAGCCCACGGGGCGGGACTAGTGGGAGTGAGCAGTACTTC. Translation: CASSPRGGTSGSEQYF. The chain combines TRBV5-1 with TRBJ2-7; 8 bases line up with TRBD2. Germline values: CDR1 SGHRS, CDR2 YFSETQ. This CDR3 is 16 amino acids long. V was clipped by 4 bases and J by 7 bases; unmatched bases: 16.

This clonotype was detected once. This chain connects TRBV4-1 to TRBJ1-2; 9 bases map to TRBD1. Germline assignment: CDR1 MGHRA and CDR2 YSYEKL. The CDR3 is 14 amino acids. Trimming took 3 bases from V and 4 from J; bases not matched to a gene: 3. CDR3 nucleotide sequence: TGCGCCAGCAGCCAGGGACAGGGAGCCTATGGCTACACCTTC. Protein: CASSQGQGAYGYTF.

The chain couples TRBV12-3 or TRBV12-4 to TRBJ2-1; perhaps TRBD2 as D (5 bases). V was shortened by 6 bases and J by 4 bases, with 16 bases between the two germline ends. This CDR3 has 15 residues. The CDR3 sequence is CASSPVSTGYNEQFF. Written as DNA, the CDR3 is TGTGCCAGCAGCCCAGTTTCGACGGGGTACAATGAGCAGTTCTTC.

The genes are TRBV7-2 and TRBJ2-1, with TRBD2 identical over 9 bases. The germline CDR1 and CDR2 sequences are SGHTA and FQGNSA. V trimming: 1 base; J trimming: 7 bases; junction bases outside the gene matches: 8. The CDR3 runs to 16 residues. The CDR3 region is CASSLVGSGSGNEQFF. Here the CDR3 DNA reads TGTGCCAGCAGCTTAGTAGGTAGCGGGAGTGGAAATGAGCAGTTCTTC.

The chain is built from TRBV27 and TRBJ1-1; TRBD1 might be the D (6 bases). In germline, CDR1 is MNHEY, CDR2 SMNVEV (reference sequence). The CDR3 is 12 amino acids. Between the trimmed V and J ends, which lost 4 bases and 10 bases, there was a span of 13 bases. CDR3 residues: CASSSGGRGAFF. For the CDR3, the DNA is TGTGCCAGCAGTTCCGGGGGGCGGGGAGCTTTCTTT.

The V call is TRBV7-9, the J call TRBJ2-1, with 13 positions matching TRBD2. The CDR3 consists of 15 residues. V trimming: 4 bases; J trimming: 10 bases; junction bases outside the gene matches: 7. Germline CDR1 is SEHNR and CDR2 is FQNEAQ (reference sequence). The CDR3 reads CASSWGTSGDYEQFF. In DNA, the CDR3 is TGTGCCAGCAGCTGGGGGACTAGCGGGGACTACGAGCAGTTCTTC. The whole variable domain, remainder taken from reference TRBV7-9 and TRBJ2-1, is DTGVSQNPRHKITKRGQNVTFRCDPISEHNRLYWYRQTLGQGPEFLTYFQNEAQLEKSRLLSDRFSAERPKGSFSTLEIQRTEQGDSAMYLCASSWGTSGDYEQFFGPGTRLTVL.

The chain combines TRBV14 with TRBJ2-3, with 12 nucleotides matching TRBD2. The V gene's germline CDR1 is SGHDN and CDR2 FVKESK. This CDR3 region has 17 residues. V trimming: 4 bases; J trimming: 1 base; junction bases outside the gene matches: 6. The CDR3 DNA follows: TGTGCCAGCAGCCCTCGGACTAGCGGGGTTGGCACAGATACGCAGTATTTT. As protein: CASSPRTSGVGTDTQYF. Full variable domain (remainder filled in from reference TRBV14 and TRBJ2-3): EAGVTQFPSHSVIEKGQTVTLRCDPISGHDNLYWYRRVMGKEIKFLLHFVKESKQDESGMPNNRFLAERTGGTYSTLKVQPAELEDSGVYFCASSPRTSGVGTDTQYFGPGTRLTVL.

The J gene is TRBJ2-3, the V gene TRBV4-2; no clear D gene. CDR3 length: 16 residues. V was pared by 0 bases and J by 0 bases, with 10 bases between. Germline values: CDR1 LGHNA, CDR2 YNFKEQ. The CDR3 spells CASSQEGSGSTDTQYF. CDR3 in DNA: TGTGCCAGCAGCCAAGAAGGTAGTGGGAGCACAGATACGCAGTATTTT.

In DNA form, the CDR3 reads TGCAGCGTCGAACTAGCGGGAGGCCCCTACAATGAGCAGTTCTTC. It specifies CSVELAGGPYNEQFF. The genes are TRBV29-1 and TRBJ2-1; 12 nucleotides line up with TRBD2. The germline V gene encodes CDR1 SQVTM and CDR2 ANQGSEA. Trimming removed 6 bases from V and 2 bases from J; junction bases left unmatched: 5. The CDR3 has 15 amino acids.

The CDR3 protein is CASSLAMSENEAFF. The CDR3 nucleotides read TGTGCCAGCAGCTTAGCGATGTCAGAGAATGAAGCTTTCTTT. J is TRBJ1-1 and V is TRBV7-9; D is ambiguous. V was shortened by 0 bases and J by 7 bases, with 12 bases between the two germline ends. This CDR3 spans 14 amino acids. Germline V gives CDR1 SEHNR, CDR2 FQNEAQ (reference sequence).

The V call is TRBV5-1, the J call TRBJ2-7, with TRBD2 identical over 8 bases. Germline CDR1 is SGHRS and CDR2 is YFSETQ. The CDR3 is made up of 15 amino acids. J gave up 0 bases and V 1 base, and 3 bases lay outside the gene matches. In nucleotides, the CDR3 is TGCGCCAGCAGCTTGCGGGAGGGTGCCTCCTACGAGCAGTACTTC. This codes for CASSLREGASYEQYF.

The chain joins TRBV29-1 to TRBJ2-3; D is possibly TRBD2 (5 bases). V dropped 7 bases and J dropped 2 bases, with 10 bases sitting between them. CDR3 size: 12 residues. The germline V gene encodes CDR1 SQVTM and CDR2 ANQGSEA. In DNA, the CDR3 is TGCAGCGCAGCGGAACCCACAGATACGCAGTATTTT. As protein: CSAAEPTDTQYF.

Only a few counts were recorded for this clonotype. DNA of the CDR3: TGTGCCAGCAGCCCACTAGCGGGGTTGAACACCGGGGAGCTGTTTTTT. Protein product: CASSPLAGLNTGELFF. This chain connects TRBV7-2 to TRBJ2-2, with TRBD2 matching over 10 bases. Trimming took 5 bases from V and 1 from J; bases not matched to a gene: 4. This CDR3 contains 16 residues. Germline V gene sequence: CDR1 SGHTA, CDR2 FQGNSA.

This chain uses TRBV29-1 with TRBJ1-2; a weak D match, TRBD1 (5 bases). The V end lost 4 bases, the J end lost 3 bases, and 21 bases lay between the germline ends. CDR1 is SQVTM, CDR2 ANQGSEA, per germline. The CDR3 covers 16 residues. CDR3 sequence reads: CSVVETPGTSYYGYTF. In DNA, the CDR3 is TGCAGCGTTGTGGAAACCCCCGGGACCTCATACTATGGCTACACCTTC.

This clonotype was seen a few times. V gene TRBV20-1 combines with J gene TRBJ1-1, with 7 bases matching TRBD1. Germline CDR1 reads DFQATT; CDR2 reads SNEGSKA (reference sequence). V shed 6 bases and J 2 bases; nucleotides not matched to a gene: 9. The CDR3 extends over 14 amino acids. CDR3 sequence (DNA): TGCAGTGCACAAATTCCAGGGGGAAACACTGAAGCTTTCTTT. As protein: CSAQIPGGNTEAFF.

The chain links TRBV20-1 to TRBJ2-1, with TRBD2 matching 8 bases. Germline V lookup: CDR1 DFQATT, CDR2 SNEGSKA (reference sequence). This CDR3 has 13 amino acids. V was pared by 2 bases and J by 9 bases, with 6 bases of the junction left unmatched. The CDR3 spells CSARKTSASEQFF. DNA for the CDR3: TGCAGTGCTAGAAAGACTAGCGCCAGTGAGCAGTTCTTC.

The table lists this clonotype with a few counts. The chain employs TRBV28 and TRBJ2-4, with D possibly being TRBD2 (5 bases). Trimming took off 5 bases at V and 2 bases at J, with 13 bases between the two ends. CDR1 is MDHEN and CDR2 is SYDVKM in the germline V gene. This CDR3 spans 15 amino acids. The CDR3 nucleotides are TGTGCCAGCAGTGTGGAGGAGCCCTCCAAAAACATTCAGTACTTC. This translates into CASSVEEPSKNIQYF.

This clonotype has a handful of counts. This chain links TRBV7-2 with TRBJ2-3; no firm D call. The germline gives CDR1 SGHTA, CDR2 FQGNSA. The CDR3 runs to 15 residues. V was shortened by 4 bases and J by 4 bases, with 15 bases between the two germline ends. The CDR3 region has the DNA TGTGCCAGCAGCTCGGACGCTATGGCCGCAGATACGCAGTATTTT. Amino acids: CASSSDAMAADTQYF.